Presented here are 15 T cell receptor beta chains from one specimen sequenced in a study of blood T cell repertoires in COVID-19 (TCRdb year 2020). The receptor library was made with the immunoSEQ multiplex PCR assay. Imported from immuneACCESS, the table was reduced by TCRdb to in-frame sequences with V and J called. These copies leave out some clones; in studies compared against another copy, an unresolved V gene accounts for under half, and the cause of the remainder is not known. Across this sample there are roughly 280,000 clones, with 75% to 90% seen only once. Jointly, the top ten make up 2.4% of the sample. Sequenced material: PBMCs or T cells enriched from blood (not recorded which). The origin of the receptors is a woman between 18 and 29 years old who had recovered from COVID-19.

The chain is built from TRBV9 and TRBJ1-2; TRBD1 agrees at 9 bases. Looked up from germline, CDR1 is SGDLS and CDR2 is YYNGEE. This CDR3 comprises 15 residues. V was clipped by 3 bases and J by 6 bases; unmatched bases: 9. CDR3 bases: TGTGCCAGCAGCGCACTGGGGACAGGGTTGGATGGCTACACCTTC. Translation: CASSALGTGLDGYTF.

The V and J genes are TRBV14 and TRBJ2-7; D may be TRBD2 (6 bases). Germline CDR1 and CDR2: SGHDN and FVKESK. Between the trimmed V and J ends, which lost 1 base and 6 bases, there was a span of 10 bases. The CDR3 loop spans 13 amino acids. The CDR3 loop reads CASSQVMGGEQYF. CDR3 DNA: TGTGCCAGCAGCCAAGTTATGGGAGGCGAGCAGTACTTC.

A remark on this clone: The identical CDR3 is also encoded by other nucleotide sequences in the sample. CDR3 nucleotides: TGTGCCAGCTCACGAGGTCAAAATGAAAAACTGTTTTTT. As protein: CASSRGQNEKLFF. The chain combines TRBV18 with TRBJ1-4; D ambiguous. The V end was cut by 4 bases, the J end by 5 bases, with 8 bases between. The CDR3 length is 13 residues. The germline V gene has CDR1 KGHSH and CDR2 LQKENI.

CDR3 sequence: CAISPGEETQYF. In DNA, the CDR3 is TGTGCCATCAGTCCAGGGGAAGAGACCCAGTACTTC. This chain joins TRBV10-3 and TRBJ2-5; D perhaps matches TRBD1 (6 bases). The CDR3 has 12 residues. V was pared by 5 bases and J by 3 bases, with 7 bases between. CDR1 and CDR2 from the germline V gene are ENHRY and SYGVKD.

J is TRBJ1-2 and V is TRBV5-1; 8 bases are a match to TRBD1. Trimming took 2 bases from V and 6 from J; bases not matched to a gene: 9. CDR3 length equals 15 residues. The germline V gene encodes CDR1 SGHRS and CDR2 YFSETQ. DNA for the CDR3: TGCGCCAGCAGCTTCAACCCTGGACAGGGAAATGGCTACACCTTC. Amino acids: CASSFNPGQGNGYTF. Looking up the rest from reference TRBV5-1 and TRBJ1-2 gives the full variable domain: KAGVTQTPRYLIKTRGQQVTLSCSPISGHRSVSWYQQTPGQGLQFLFEYFSETQRNKGNFPGRFSGRQFSNSRSEMNVSTLELGDSALYLCASSFNPGQGNGYTFGSGTRLTVV.

At least ten counts were recorded for this clone. The V and J genes are TRBV19 and TRBJ2-2; 11 bases fit TRBD1. Trimming cost V 4 bases and J 6 bases; bases outside gene matches: 7. Per the germline V gene, CDR1 is LNHDA and CDR2 is SQIVND (reference sequence). CDR3 size: 16 residues. The CDR3 protein is CASSTTLGQGAGELFF. The DNA of the CDR3 is TGTGCCAGTAGTACCACGCTGGGACAGGGGGCCGGGGAGCTGTTTTTT.

This clone occurred once. This chain links TRBV25-1 with TRBJ1-2; a weak D match, TRBD1 (5 bases). CDR1 and CDR2 (germline): MGHDK, SYGVNS. The CDR3 spans 14 residues. The ends were cut back, 2 bases at V and 8 bases at J, with 15 bases in the middle. The CDR3 loop is CASSEDPRQWGYTF. The CDR3 DNA sequence: TGTGCCAGCAGTGAAGATCCGAGACAGTGGGGCTACACCTTC.

The CDR3 is CASSITRERYGYTF. CDR3 DNA: TGTGCCAGCTCCATAACCCGAGAGAGGTATGGCTACACCTTC. The chain joins TRBV18 to TRBJ1-2, with unresolved D. Trimming shortened V by 6 bases and J by 5 bases, and 16 bases separated the two germline ends. Germline lookup yields CDR1 KGHSH and CDR2 LQKENI. The CDR3 loop spans 14 amino acids.

The rearrangement joins TRBV28 to TRBJ1-5; 7 bases agree with TRBD1. Trimming cost V 5 bases and J 3 bases; bases outside gene matches: 10. In germline, CDR1 is MDHEN, CDR2 SYDVKM. This CDR3 comprises 16 residues. The CDR3: CASSPTRGPFNQPQHF. CDR3 nucleotide sequence: TGTGCCAGCAGTCCGACTAGGGGGCCTTTCAATCAGCCCCAGCATTTT.

In this sample, this clone turned up once. The gene calls are TRBV4-1 and TRBJ1-3, with D perhaps matching TRBD1 (5 bases). Germline V gene lookup returns CDR1 MGHRA and CDR2 YSYEKL. This CDR3 contains 15 residues. V gave up 2 bases and J gave up 2 bases, with 10 bases separating them. CDR3 loop: CASSQRGTAGNTIYF. The CDR3 region has the DNA TGCGCCAGCAGCCAACGCGGGACGGCTGGAAACACCATATATTTT.

This clone was observed a single time. V and J are TRBV19 and TRBJ2-3, with 10 bases that match TRBD1. The CDR3 consists of 15 residues. The V segment lost 6 bases and the J segment 5 bases; nucleotides outside the gene matches: 8. The germline V gene has CDR1 LNHDA and CDR2 SQIVND (reference sequence). CDR3 bases: TGTGCCAGTAGCCCGGGACAGGGGCGCGGAGATACGCAGTATTTT. Translation: CASSPGQGRGDTQYF.

This chain uses TRBV18 with TRBJ1-4; D perhaps matches TRBD1 (6 bases). The ends were cut back, 10 bases at V and 5 bases at J, with 14 bases in the middle. Germline CDR1 is KGHSH and CDR2 is LQKENI. CDR3 length: 13 amino acids. The CDR3, as DNA: TGTGCCACCCAGGGGCAGGGAAATGAAAAACTGTTTTTT. This encodes CATQGQGNEKLFF.

This rearrangement joins TRBV4-2 to TRBJ1-5; D is unclear. The CDR3 is 13 amino acids. Trimming left V 1 base short and J 7 bases short, with 8 bases between. From germline, CDR1 is LGHNA and CDR2 YNFKEQ. CDR3 in DNA: TGTGCCAGCAGCCAAGGTATGTTGCAGCCCCAGCATTTT. It specifies CASSQGMLQPQHF.

This clone has a single count. The gene calls are TRBV2 and TRBJ1-1; the match to TRBD1 covers 8 bases. CDR3 length equals 13 residues. Germline V gene data show CDR1 as SNHLY and CDR2 as FYNNEI. The V segment lost 6 bases and the J segment 0 bases; nucleotides outside the gene matches: 0. CDR3: CASRDRVNTEAFF. CDR3 DNA: TGTGCCAGCAGGGACAGGGTGAACACTGAAGCTTTCTTT. The variable domain in full, completed from reference TRBV2 and TRBJ1-1, reads EPEVTQTPSHQVTQMGQEVILRCVPISNHLYFYWYRQILGQKVEFLVSFYNNEISEKSEIFDDQFSVERPDGSNFTLKIRSTKLEDSAMYFCASRDRVNTEAFFGQGTRLTVV.

This clone was seen once. CDR3: CASSLNSGEAFF. CDR3 sequence (DNA): TGTGCCAGCAGCTTAAATTCCGGTGAAGCTTTCTTT. This chain uses TRBV13 with TRBJ1-1, with D unresolved. Per germline, CDR1 PRHDT and CDR2 FYEKMQ (reference sequence). The CDR3 spans 12 residues. V dropped 2 bases and J dropped 7 bases, with 8 bases sitting between them.